Here is one T cell receptor (beta chain) with its context. Its antigen is as yet unknown. These data belong to a study of cytomegalovirus exposure and HLA in healthy donors. Overall study results and limits: In vitro experiments confirmed that three CMV-associated chains were specific for CMV antigens.

A multiplex PCR was run with 60 Vbeta primers and 13 Jbeta primers. Using immunoSEQ multiplex PCR, the repertoire was profiled, and TCRdb retains in-frame clones only, with some absent. The repertoire consists of 100,000 to 150,000 clones, with around four fifths occurring once and the leading ten covering about 1%. Trimming left V 0 bases short and J 2 bases short, with 14 bases between. Germline V lookup: CDR1 GTSNPN, CDR2 SVGIG (reference sequence). The CDR3 has 17 residues. The chain is built from TRBV30 and TRBJ2-6, with D possibly matching TRBD1 (6 bases). What was sequenced was PBMCs. This clonotype was obtained from a boy younger than 18 in good health and CMV-seronegative. CDR3 nucleotides: TGTGCCTGGAGTGTTGGCTGGGGGCGGGCTGGGGCCAACGTCCTGACTTTC. This translates into CAWSVGWGRAGANVLTF.